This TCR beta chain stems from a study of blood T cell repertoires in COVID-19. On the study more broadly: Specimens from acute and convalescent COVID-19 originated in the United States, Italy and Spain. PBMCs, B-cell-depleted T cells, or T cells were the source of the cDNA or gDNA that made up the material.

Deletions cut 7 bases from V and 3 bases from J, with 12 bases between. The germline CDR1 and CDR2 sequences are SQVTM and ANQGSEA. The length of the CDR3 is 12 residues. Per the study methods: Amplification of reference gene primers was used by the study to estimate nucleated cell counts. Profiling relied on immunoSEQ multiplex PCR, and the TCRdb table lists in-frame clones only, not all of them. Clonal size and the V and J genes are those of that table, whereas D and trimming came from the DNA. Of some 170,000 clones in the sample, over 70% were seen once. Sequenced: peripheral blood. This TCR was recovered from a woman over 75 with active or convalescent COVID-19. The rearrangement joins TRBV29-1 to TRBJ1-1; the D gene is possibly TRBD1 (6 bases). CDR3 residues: CSAQDSDTEAFF. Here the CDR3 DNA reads TGCAGCGCACAGGACAGTGACACTGAAGCTTTCTTT.